Below, 19 T cell receptor beta chains from the same sample are listed, as sequenced in a study of STAT5B mutations in CD4+ large granular lymphocyte leukemia (dated 2022 in TCRdb). The library was prepared using the immunoSEQ multiplex PCR assay. Imported from immuneACCESS, the table was reduced by TCRdb to in-frame sequences with V and J called. These copies leave out some clones; in studies compared against another copy, an unresolved V gene accounts for under half, and the cause of the remainder is not known. The sample data list around 34,000 clones, and over 75% of these were observed just once. In total, the top ten clones hold less than 1.5% of the sample. Sequencing used CD4+ T cells from blood buffy coats. Source of these receptors: a human donor in good health.

The genes are TRBV18 and TRBJ2-7; 7 positions agree with TRBD1. V shed 2 bases, J shed 4 bases, and the junction held 8 bases outside the gene matches. Germline values: CDR1 KGHSH, CDR2 LQKENI. The CDR3 totals 15 residues. The CDR3 sequence is CASSPSAGGLYEQYF. The CDR3 nucleotides are TGTGCCAGCTCACCATCGGCAGGGGGTTTGTACGAGCAGTACTTC.

This clone was seen more than once but under ten times. The V gene is TRBV19, the J gene TRBJ1-4; 7 bases are shared with TRBD1. V lost 4 bases, J lost 7 bases, and 6 bases stayed unmatched. Germline V lookup: CDR1 LNHDA, CDR2 SQIVND (reference sequence). The CDR3 covers 14 residues. The CDR3 loop reads CASSTGQLREKLFF. The CDR3 bases are TGTGCCAGTAGTACGGGACAGCTACGTGAAAAACTGTTTTTT. Drawing the rest from reference TRBV19 and TRBJ1-4, the complete variable domain is DGGITQSPKYLFRKEGQNVTLSCEQNLNHDAMYWYRQDPGQGLRLIYYSQIVNDFQKGDIAEGYSVSREKKESFPLTVTSAQKNPTAFYLCASSTGQLREKLFFGSGTQLSVL.

Notes on this clone: The sample contains more than one DNA sequence encoding this CDR3. The chain has TRBV18 and TRBJ1-1; D might be TRBD1 (6 bases). Germline CDR1 is KGHSH and CDR2 is LQKENI. V was clipped by 2 bases and J by 2 bases, with 9 bases between them. There are 14 residues in the CDR3. CDR3 in amino acids: CASSPTGQNTEAFF. CDR3 DNA: TGTGCCAGCTCACCAACGGGACAAAACACTGAAGCTTTCTTT.

In its sample, this clone was seen once. V usage is TRBV28 and J usage is TRBJ2-1; D tentatively fits TRBD1 or TRBD2 (5 bases each). V lost 3 bases and J 9 bases, leaving 18 bases between the germline ends. Germline loops: CDR1 MDHEN, CDR2 SYDVKM. The CDR3 is 15 amino acids. Here the CDR3 DNA reads TGTGCCAGCAGTTTCCCGGGACCAGGGATGGGTGAGCAGTTCTTC. Amino acids: CASSFPGPGMGEQFF. The full variable domain, completed using reference TRBV28 and TRBJ2-1, is DVKVTQSSRYLVKRTGEKVFLECVQDMDHENMFWYRQDPGLGLRLIYFSYDVKMKEKGDIPEGYSVSREKKERFSLILESASTNQTSMYLCASSFPGPGMGEQFFGPGTRLTVL.

This clone was detected a few times. The chain has TRBV19 and TRBJ1-6; perhaps TRBD1 as D (5 bases). This CDR3 spans 17 amino acids. Trimming shortened V by 5 bases and J by 0 bases, and 14 bases separated the two germline ends. Looked up from germline, CDR1 is LNHDA and CDR2 is SQIVND (reference sequence). CDR3 sequence: CASSASPGSSYNSPLHF. The CDR3 DNA follows: TGTGCCAGTAGTGCCTCACCAGGGAGCTCCTATAATTCACCCCTCCACTTT.

The rearrangement links TRBV30 to TRBJ1-4; 10 bases are a match to TRBD1. The CDR3 extends over 14 amino acids. V gave up 7 bases and J gave up 3 bases; unmatched junction bases: 5. From germline, CDR1 is GTSNPN and CDR2 SVGIG (reference sequence). The CDR3 region is CAFGQGGANEKLFF. The CDR3 DNA sequence: TGTGCCTTTGGACAGGGGGGTGCTAATGAAAAACTGTTTTTT.

This clone was observed a handful of times. The rearrangement uses TRBV7-2 and TRBJ1-4; D is uncertain. V was pared by 5 bases and J by 0 bases, with 10 bases between. CDR1 SGHTA and CDR2 FQGNSA come from the germline V gene. This CDR3 has 15 amino acids. The CDR3 is CASSLWQTTNEKLFF. The CDR3 DNA reads as TGTGCCAGCAGCCTTTGGCAAACAACTAATGAAAAACTGTTTTTT.

The V call is TRBV6-1, the J call TRBJ2-5, with D perhaps TRBD2 (5 bases). The V end lost 0 bases, the J end lost 7 bases, and 15 bases lay between the germline ends. Germline CDR1 MNHNS, CDR2 SASEGT. The CDR3 runs 15 residues. CDR3 loop: CASSEAGVGPGTQYF. The CDR3, as DNA: TGTGCCAGCAGTGAAGCGGGAGTAGGCCCCGGGACCCAGTACTTC.

The genes are TRBV18 and TRBJ2-7; D gene ambiguous. Germline CDR1 KGHSH, CDR2 LQKENI. V was trimmed by 5 bases and J by 6 bases, leaving 11 bases between them. The CDR3 length is 12 residues. The CDR3 DNA is TGTGCCAGCTCATCTCCGGGTGCCGAGCAGTACTTC. Protein product: CASSSPGAEQYF.

This chain uses TRBV9 with TRBJ2-2; D is possibly TRBD1 (6 bases). Looked up from germline, CDR1 is SGDLS and CDR2 is YYNGEE. Between the trimmed V and J ends, which lost 0 bases and 4 bases, there was a span of 10 bases. The CDR3 loop spans 15 amino acids. The CDR3 region is CASSVDGTSTGELFF. The CDR3 DNA reads as TGTGCCAGCAGCGTAGATGGGACAAGCACCGGGGAGCTGTTTTTT.

The chain joins TRBV6-1 to TRBJ2-6; 11 nucleotides match TRBD1. The length of the CDR3 is 19 residues. The junction had 8 bases not matched to a gene; V was cut back by 1 base and J by 3 bases. In germline, CDR1 is MNHNS, CDR2 SASEGT. The CDR3 sequence is CASSEGRGQGARGANVLTF. The CDR3 DNA reads as TGTGCCAGCAGTGAAGGCCGAGGACAGGGGGCGCGTGGGGCCAACGTCCTGACTTTC.

CDR3 coding DNA: TGTGCCTGGAGTGTAATGGGGACAGTGACCAATCAGCCCCAGCATTTT. Protein product: CAWSVMGTVTNQPQHF. The J gene is TRBJ1-5, the V gene TRBV30, with 7 bases lining up with TRBD1. The CDR3 contains 16 residues. Unmatched junction bases numbered 8, after V lost 0 bases and J lost 3 bases. Germline loops: CDR1 GTSNPN, CDR2 SVGIG (reference sequence).

This clone came up once. The chain couples TRBV21-1 to TRBJ2-5. TRBV21-1 is described as a pseudogene. This CDR3 is 15 amino acids long. Here the CDR3 DNA reads TGTGCCAGCAGCAAAGCGGGAGGGGGCGGCGAGACCCAGTACTTC. It specifies CASSKAGGGGETQYF.

Worth noting for this clone: Other DNA sequences in the sample encode the same CDR3. V usage is TRBV5-1 and J usage is TRBJ2-5; TRBD1 matches at 8 bases. Germline CDR1 SGHRS, CDR2 YFSETQ. The CDR3 sequence is 15 residues long. V was clipped by 4 bases and J by 0 bases; unmatched bases: 5. This chain's CDR3 is CASSLGQGYQETQYF. CDR3 DNA sequence: TGCGCCAGCAGCCTAGGACAGGGCTACCAAGAGACCCAGTACTTC. The variable domain in full, with the rest retrieved from reference TRBV5-1 and TRBJ2-5, is KAGVTQTPRYLIKTRGQQVTLSCSPISGHRSVSWYQQTPGQGLQFLFEYFSETQRNKGNFPGRFSGRQFSNSRSEMNVSTLELGDSALYLCASSLGQGYQETQYFGPGTRLLVL.

A few counts support this clone. The chain has TRBV7-9 and TRBJ2-3, with D maybe TRBD1 (5 bases). Germline V gene lookup returns CDR1 SEHNR and CDR2 FQNEAQ (reference sequence). V lost 2 bases, J lost 4 bases, and 16 bases lay in between. The CDR3 extends over 16 amino acids. The CDR3 DNA sequence: TGTGCCAGCAGCTTATCGACGGTCTCCAGGGCAGATACGCAGTATTTT. Translated, it gives CASSLSTVSRADTQYF. Full variable domain (remainder filled in from reference TRBV7-9 and TRBJ2-3): DTGVSQNPRHKITKRGQNVTFRCDPISEHNRLYWYRQTLGQGPEFLTYFQNEAQLEKSRLLSDRFSAERPKGSFSTLEIQRTEQGDSAMYLCASSLSTVSRADTQYFGPGTRLTVL.

The V call is TRBV6-1, the J call TRBJ1-1; 7 positions match TRBD1. Per the germline V gene, CDR1 is MNHNS and CDR2 is SASEGT. The CDR3 contains 14 residues. V lost 5 bases, J lost 1 base, and 4 bases stayed unmatched. The CDR3 spells CASSRRDRNTEAFF. The CDR3 region has the DNA TGTGCCAGCAGTAGGCGGGACAGGAACACTGAAGCTTTCTTT.

The chain has TRBV5-5 and TRBJ1-1; D possibly corresponds to TRBD1 (5 bases). The V gene's germline CDR1 is SGHKS and CDR2 YYEKEE (reference sequence). Trimming took off 1 base at V and 8 bases at J, with 9 bases between the two ends. This CDR3 has 12 residues. CDR3 in DNA: TGTGCCAGCAGCTTGATTTCAGGGGAAGCTTTCTTT. Translated: CASSLISGEAFF.

The chain is built from TRBV19 and TRBJ1-3; D might be TRBD1 (6 bases). The CDR3 runs 13 residues. V was trimmed by 10 bases and J by 0 bases, leaving 10 bases between them. Germline CDR1 reads LNHDA; CDR2 reads SQIVND (reference sequence). CDR3 sequence: CATVTGSGNTIYF. The CDR3 region has the DNA TGTGCCACCGTGACAGGCTCTGGAAACACCATATATTTT.

The chain has TRBV30 and TRBJ2-1, with 9 nucleotides matching TRBD2. The CDR3 is 18 residues long. The junction had 14 bases not matched to a gene; V was cut back by 5 bases and J by 0 bases. CDR1 is GTSNPN, CDR2 SVGIG, per germline (reference sequence). The CDR3 region is CAWQGGWPSGTSYNEQFF. As DNA, the CDR3 is TGTGCCTGGCAGGGGGGGTGGCCTAGCGGGACCTCCTACAATGAGCAGTTCTTC.